The 20 T cell receptor beta chains listed next were all sequenced from one sample in a study of shared T cell receptors in the human thymus. Sequenced by immunoSEQ multiplex PCR; TCRdb stores in-frame clones only, minus some. The sample carries 600,000 to 900,000 clones, 70% to 90% recorded once. This same sample was also part of a study on human thymus T cells.

The material sequenced was thymocytes. These receptors were obtained from a girl in the first two years of life with a congenital heart defect.

V gene TRBV29-1 combines with J gene TRBJ2-1, with 10 positions matching TRBD1. CDR1 SQVTM and CDR2 ANQGSEA come from the germline V gene. The length of the CDR3 is 15 residues. Trimming cost V 6 bases and J 9 bases; bases outside gene matches: 14. The CDR3 nucleotides read TGCAGCGTCCCCGATCGGGGACAGGGGCCCAGTGAGCAGTTCTTC. This sequence encodes CSVPDRGQGPSEQFF.

The V call is TRBV5-5, the J call TRBJ2-4; the match to TRBD2 covers 9 bases. CDR3 length equals 14 residues. Germline loops: CDR1 SGHKS, CDR2 YYEKEE (reference sequence). With V trimmed by 2 bases and J by 8 bases, 5 bases remained unmatched. Written as DNA, the CDR3 is TGTGCCAGCAGCTTTAAGGCTAGCGGGGACATTCAGTACTTC. It translates to CASSFKASGDIQYF.

This clone was seen a single time. The chain employs TRBV6-5 and TRBJ1-2; 8 bases map to TRBD1. Germline V gene lookup returns CDR1 MNHEY and CDR2 SVGAGI. Losses at the gene ends were 5 bases for V and 4 bases for J; bases not matched to a gene: 9. The length of the CDR3 is 15 residues. DNA of the CDR3: TGTGCCAGCAGTCCCGGACAGGGTAATACCTATGGCTACACCTTC. Residues: CASSPGQGNTYGYTF.

The chain uses TRBV29-1 and TRBJ2-1; no reliable D call. In germline, CDR1 is SQVTM, CDR2 ANQGSEA. The length of the CDR3 is 10 residues. In DNA form, the CDR3 reads TGCAGTTATCGCCCAGGCGAGCAGTTCTTC. Protein sequence: CSYRPGEQFF.

This chain joins TRBV19 and TRBJ1-2; tentative D call: TRBD1 (5 bases). This CDR3 has 15 residues. Trimming left V 1 base short and J 0 bases short, with 9 bases between. Germline V gives CDR1 LNHDA, CDR2 SQIVND (reference sequence). The CDR3 sequence is CASSIVDRSNYGYTF. The CDR3 nucleotides read TGTGCCAGTAGTATAGTTGACAGATCTAACTATGGCTACACCTTC.

This clone was counted between two and nine times. This chain links TRBV5-1 with TRBJ2-2; 9 nucleotides agree with TRBD1. Germline V gene sequence: CDR1 SGHRS, CDR2 YFSETQ. The length of the CDR3 is 19 residues. The junction had 18 bases not matched to a gene; V was cut back by 6 bases and J by 3 bases. Written as DNA, the CDR3 is TGCGCCAGCAATACGTATACAGGGGGCGTTCGACGGGACACCGGGGAGCTGTTTTTT. Protein: CASNTYTGGVRRDTGELFF.

This chain joins TRBV7-4 and TRBJ1-2, with D unresolved. Germline V gives CDR1 SGHVT, CDR2 SQSDAQ. The CDR3 loop spans 14 amino acids. Trimming left V 4 bases short and J 5 bases short, with 14 bases between. CDR3 protein: CASSSTAGVYGYTF. CDR3 bases: TGTGCCAGCAGCTCCACTGCCGGGGTTTATGGCTACACCTTC.

There are a few counts of this clone. This rearrangement joins TRBV27 to TRBJ2-5, with 7 bases aligning to TRBD1. J lost 5 bases, V lost 5 bases, and 17 bases had no gene match. Looked up from germline, CDR1 is MNHEY and CDR2 is SMNVEV (reference sequence). CDR3 size: 17 residues. The CDR3, as DNA: TGTGCCAGCAGTCCCTCTGCCCCGGACAGGCCCATTGAGACCCAGTACTTC. As protein: CASSPSAPDRPIETQYF.

The chain couples TRBV2 to TRBJ2-3; D perhaps matches TRBD1 (5 bases). In germline, CDR1 is SNHLY, CDR2 FYNNEI. The CDR3 has 16 amino acids. Trimming took off 6 bases at V and 0 bases at J, with 16 bases between the two ends. The CDR3 loop is CASSPLVGASTDTQYF. As DNA, the CDR3 is TGTGCCAGCAGCCCACTGGTTGGGGCGAGCACAGATACGCAGTATTTT.

The gene calls are TRBV7-8 and TRBJ2-2; D possibly corresponds to TRBD1 (6 bases). V dropped 1 base and J dropped 0 bases, with 6 bases sitting between them. This CDR3 spans 15 amino acids. Looked up from germline, CDR1 is SGHVS and CDR2 is FQNEAQ. This CDR3 reads CASSLGQANTGELFF. In nucleotides, the CDR3 is TGTGCCAGCAGCTTAGGACAGGCGAACACCGGGGAGCTGTTTTTT. The full variable domain, its missing parts supplied by reference TRBV7-8 and TRBJ2-2, is GAGVSQSPRYKVAKRGQDVALRCDPISGHVSLFWYQQALGQGPEFLTYFQNEAQLDKSGLPSDRFFAERPEGSVSTLKIQRTQQEDSAVYLCASSLGQANTGELFFGEGSRLTVL.

The V gene is TRBV5-1, the J gene TRBJ1-6; D gene unclear. The CDR3 runs 14 residues. The V gene's germline CDR1 is SGHRS and CDR2 YFSETQ. Trimming took off 0 bases at V and 7 bases at J, with 8 bases between the two ends. CDR3 coding DNA: TGCGCCAGCAGCTTGGGGCCAGGAAATTCACCCCTCCACTTT. It is translated as CASSLGPGNSPLHF.

This rearrangement joins TRBV2 to TRBJ2-3; 9 positions agree with TRBD2. The germline V gene has CDR1 SNHLY and CDR2 FYNNEI. V was clipped by 2 bases and J by 1 base; unmatched bases: 10. The CDR3 contains 18 residues. In nucleotides, the CDR3 is TGTGCCAGCAGTGAACCCAAGGGGGCTAGCGGGGGCACAGATACGCAGTATTTT. It yields the protein CASSEPKGASGGTDTQYF.

The CDR3 sequence is CASSPGDRDFQETQYF. The CDR3 DNA reads TGTGCCAGTAGCCCTGGGGACAGGGATTTCCAAGAGACCCAGTACTTC. The rearrangement links TRBV19 to TRBJ2-5; the match to TRBD1 covers 9 bases. This CDR3 is 16 amino acids long. With 6 bases clipped from V and 1 base from J, the junction kept 9 bases outside the gene matches. Germline CDR1 reads LNHDA; CDR2 reads SQIVND (reference sequence).

The V call is TRBV7-2, the J call TRBJ2-7; D perhaps matches TRBD2 (6 bases). Looked up from germline, CDR1 is SGHTA and CDR2 is FQGNSA. V was shortened by 5 bases and J by 1 base, with 24 bases between the two germline ends. There are 18 residues in the CDR3. CDR3 in DNA: TGTGCCAGCAGCCTCCCTCAGTCGGGGAGCGGGTTATCCTACGAGCAGTACTTC. As protein: CASSLPQSGSGLSYEQYF.

The chain employs TRBV11-2 and TRBJ2-5; TRBD1 agrees at 11 bases. CDR1 is SGHAT and CDR2 is FQNNGV in the germline V gene. J lost 2 bases, V lost 3 bases, and 14 bases had no gene match. This CDR3 comprises 19 residues. The CDR3 sequence is CASSLAGQGATGGQETQYF. CDR3 DNA: TGTGCCAGCAGCTTGGCAGGACAGGGGGCAACCGGAGGACAAGAGACCCAGTACTTC.

The rearrangement uses TRBV15 and TRBJ2-1; 9 bases are shared with TRBD2. CDR3 length: 17 residues. After removal of 6 bases from V and 4 bases from J, the junction contained 13 bases not matched to a gene. Germline CDR1 LNHNV, CDR2 YYDKDF (reference sequence). This CDR3 is CATRAPVEAGGYNEQFF. CDR3 in DNA: TGTGCCACCAGAGCCCCGGTCGAAGCGGGGGGATACAATGAGCAGTTCTTC.

The gene calls are TRBV18 and TRBJ1-1; 9 bases are shared with TRBD1. J gave up 0 bases and V 3 bases, and 17 bases lay outside the gene matches. Germline assignment: CDR1 KGHSH and CDR2 LQKENI. The CDR3 consists of 20 residues. The chain's CDR3 is CASSPPAGTGPNLMNTEAFF. CDR3 nucleotides: TGTGCCAGCTCACCCCCGGCGGGGACAGGGCCCAATTTAATGAACACTGAAGCTTTCTTT. The full variable domain, completed using reference TRBV18 and TRBJ1-1, is NAGVMQNPRHLVRRRGQEARLRCSPMKGHSHVYWYRQLPEEGLKFMVYLQKENIIDESGMPKERFSAEFPKEGPSILRIQQVVRGDSAAYFCASSPPAGTGPNLMNTEAFFGQGTRLTVV.

The V call is TRBV7-2, the J call TRBJ1-5; weak D call: TRBD1 (6 bases). This CDR3 contains 14 residues. V lost 5 bases and J lost 7, with 15 bases in between. Germline-derived CDR1 and CDR2 are SGHTA and FQGNSA. Here the CDR3 DNA reads TGTGCCAGCAGCCTGAGAGGGGGGGGGCAGCCCCAGCATTTT. Its protein is CASSLRGGGQPQHF.

This chain joins TRBV5-8 and TRBJ1-4, with TRBD1 matching over 11 bases. The CDR3 contains 17 residues. The trim removed 1 base at V and 4 bases at J, leaving 6 bases unmatched. CDR1 and CDR2 (germline): SGHTS, YDEGEE. The chain's CDR3 is CASSLKGTGGVNEKLFF. DNA for the CDR3: TGTGCCAGCAGCTTGAAAGGGACAGGGGGGGTTAATGAAAAACTGTTTTTT.

The chain recombines TRBV28 with TRBJ2-5; D not resolved. This CDR3 has 14 amino acids. Per the germline V gene, CDR1 is MDHEN and CDR2 is SYDVKM. Trimming removed 3 bases at V and 3 bases at J, with 11 bases between. CDR3 DNA sequence: TGTGCCAGCAGTTTGTACTCACCAAAAGAGACCCAGTACTTC. This sequence encodes CASSLYSPKETQYF.